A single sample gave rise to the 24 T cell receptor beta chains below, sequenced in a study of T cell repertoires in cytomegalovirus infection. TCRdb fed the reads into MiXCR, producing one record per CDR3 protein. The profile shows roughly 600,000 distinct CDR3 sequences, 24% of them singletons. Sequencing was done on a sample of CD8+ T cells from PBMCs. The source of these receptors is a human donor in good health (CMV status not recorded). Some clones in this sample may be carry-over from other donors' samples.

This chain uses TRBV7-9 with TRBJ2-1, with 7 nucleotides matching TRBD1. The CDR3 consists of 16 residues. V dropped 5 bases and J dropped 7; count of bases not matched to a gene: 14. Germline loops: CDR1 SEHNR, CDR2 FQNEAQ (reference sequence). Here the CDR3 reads CASSPLTGFSRNEQFF. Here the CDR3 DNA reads TGTGCCAGCAGCCCCCTGACAGGGTTCAGTAGGAATGAGCAGTTCTTC. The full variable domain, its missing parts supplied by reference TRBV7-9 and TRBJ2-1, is DTGVSQNPRHKITKRGQNVTFRCDPISEHNRLYWYRQTLGQGPEFLTYFQNEAQLEKSRLLSDRFSAERPKGSFSTLEIQRTEQGDSAMYLCASSPLTGFSRNEQFFGPGTRLTVL.

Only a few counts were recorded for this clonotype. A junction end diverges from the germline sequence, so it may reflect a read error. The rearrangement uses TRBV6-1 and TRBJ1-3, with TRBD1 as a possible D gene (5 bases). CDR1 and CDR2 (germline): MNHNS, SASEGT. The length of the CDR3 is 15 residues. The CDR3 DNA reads TGTGCCAGCAGTAAAGCCGGGACCACTGGAAACACCATATATTTT. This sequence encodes CASSKAGTTGNTIYF.

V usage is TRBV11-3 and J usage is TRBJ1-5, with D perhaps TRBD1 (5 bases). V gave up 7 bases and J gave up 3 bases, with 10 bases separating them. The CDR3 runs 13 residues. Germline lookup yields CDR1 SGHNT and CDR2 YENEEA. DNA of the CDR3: TGTGCCAGCAAAAGGGGTCCCAATCAGCCCCAGCATTTT. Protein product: CASKRGPNQPQHF.

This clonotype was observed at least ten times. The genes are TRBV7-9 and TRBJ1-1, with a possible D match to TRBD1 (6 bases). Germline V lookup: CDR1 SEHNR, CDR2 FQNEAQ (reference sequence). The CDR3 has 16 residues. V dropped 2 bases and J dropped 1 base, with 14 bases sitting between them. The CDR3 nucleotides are TGTGCCAGCAGCTTACAGCGTCGCAGGGGGAACACTGAAGCTTTCTTT. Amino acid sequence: CASSLQRRRGNTEAFF.

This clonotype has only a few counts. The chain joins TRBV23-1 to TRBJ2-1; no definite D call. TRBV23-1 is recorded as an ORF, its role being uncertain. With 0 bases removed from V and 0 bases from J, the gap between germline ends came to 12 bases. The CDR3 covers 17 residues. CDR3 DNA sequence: TGCGCCAGCAGTCAATCACGTTGCCTATACTCCTACAATGAGCAGTTCTTC. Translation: CASSQSRCLYSYNEQFF.

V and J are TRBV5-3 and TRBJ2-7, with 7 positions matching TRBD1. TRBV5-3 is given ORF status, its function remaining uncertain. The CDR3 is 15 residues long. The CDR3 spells CASSSLTGSAYEQYV. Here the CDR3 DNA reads TGTGCCAGCAGCTCGTTGACAGGGAGCGCCTACGAGCAGTACGTC.

CDR3 in amino acids: CASSYDRVVGNNEQFF. The DNA of the CDR3 is TGTGCCAGCAGCTATGATCGAGTTGTAGGGAACAATGAGCAGTTCTTC. The chain has TRBV7-9 and TRBJ2-1, with unresolved D. CDR3 length: 16 amino acids. The V end was cut by 4 bases, the J end by 5 bases, with 18 bases between. From germline, CDR1 is SEHNR and CDR2 FQNEAQ (reference sequence).

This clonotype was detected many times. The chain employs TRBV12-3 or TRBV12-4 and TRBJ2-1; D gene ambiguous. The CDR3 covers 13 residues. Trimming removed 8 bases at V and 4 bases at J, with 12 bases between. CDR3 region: CASGPYPYNEQFF. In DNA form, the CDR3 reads TGTGCCAGCGGACCCTATCCTTACAATGAGCAGTTCTTC.

The CDR3, as DNA: TGTGCCAGCAGTTACGCCACAGGGGCTAGAACTGAAGCTTTCTTT. This sequence encodes CASSYATGARTEAFF. The V gene is TRBV6-5, the J gene TRBJ1-1; the match to TRBD1 covers 7 bases. V gave up 2 bases and J gave up 5 bases; unmatched junction bases: 8. This CDR3 has 15 residues. Germline CDR1 reads MNHEY; CDR2 reads SVGAGI.

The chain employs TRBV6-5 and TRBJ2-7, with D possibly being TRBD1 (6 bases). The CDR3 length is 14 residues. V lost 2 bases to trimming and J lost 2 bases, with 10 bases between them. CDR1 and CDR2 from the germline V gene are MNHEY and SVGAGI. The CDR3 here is CASSYQGMTYEQYF. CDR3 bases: TGTGCCAGCAGTTACCAGGGGATGACCTACGAGCAGTACTTC.

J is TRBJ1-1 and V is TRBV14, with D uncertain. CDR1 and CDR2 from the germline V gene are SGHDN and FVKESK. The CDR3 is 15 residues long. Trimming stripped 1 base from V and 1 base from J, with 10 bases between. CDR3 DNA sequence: TGTGCCAGCAGCCAAGGGTTTGCCTGGAACACTGAAGCTTTCTTT. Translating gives CASSQGFAWNTEAFF. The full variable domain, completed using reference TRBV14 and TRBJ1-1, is EAGVTQFPSHSVIEKGQTVTLRCDPISGHDNLYWYRRVMGKEIKFLLHFVKESKQDESGMPNNRFLAERTGGTYSTLKVQPAELEDSGVYFCASSQGFAWNTEAFFGQGTRLTVV.

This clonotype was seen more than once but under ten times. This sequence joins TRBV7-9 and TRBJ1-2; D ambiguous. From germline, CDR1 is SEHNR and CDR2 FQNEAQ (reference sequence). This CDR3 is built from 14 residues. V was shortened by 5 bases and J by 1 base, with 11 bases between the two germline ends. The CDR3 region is CASSGGPVNYGYTF. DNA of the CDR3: TGTGCCAGCAGCGGCGGGCCGGTTAACTATGGCTACACCTTC. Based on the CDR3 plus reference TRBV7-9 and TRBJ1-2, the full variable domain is DTGVSQNPRHKITKRGQNVTFRCDPISEHNRLYWYRQTLGQGPEFLTYFQNEAQLEKSRLLSDRFSAERPKGSFSTLEIQRTEQGDSAMYLCASSGGPVNYGYTFGSGTRLTVV.

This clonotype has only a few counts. DNA of the CDR3: TGTGCCAGCAGTACTAGCGGGGGCCCCACAGATACGCAGTATTTT. This translates into CASSTSGGPTDTQYF. This sequence joins TRBV6-2 or TRBV6-3 and TRBJ2-3, with 11 positions matching TRBD2. This CDR3 spans 15 amino acids. Germline CDR1 reads MNHEY; CDR2 reads SVGEGT. V lost 5 bases and J lost 2; bases outside the gene matches: 3.

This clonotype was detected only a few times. As DNA, the CDR3 is TGTGCCAGCAGCCCAGCAGTCCTAACCGGGACCCGAAATAACTATGGCTACACCTTC. It specifies CASSPAVLTGTRNNYGYTF. The rearrangement uses TRBV7-2 and TRBJ1-2, with D perhaps matching TRBD1 (5 bases). Trimming left V 5 bases short and J 1 base short, with 26 bases between. The CDR3 spans 19 residues. Germline CDR1 and CDR2: SGHTA and FQGNSA. Complete variable domain (other parts from reference TRBV7-2 and TRBJ1-2): GAGVSQSPSNKVTEKGKDVELRCDPISGHTALYWYRQSLGQGLEFLIYFQGNSAPDKSGLPSDRFSAERTGGSVSTLTIQRTQQEDSAVYLCASSPAVLTGTRNNYGYTFGSGTRLTVV.

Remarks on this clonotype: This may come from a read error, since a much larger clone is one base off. The CDR3 DNA is TGTGCCAGAAGCCCTCTAGCTTCTATTGTGAATGAGCAGTTCTTC. This gives the protein CARSPLASIVNEQFF. The chain carries TRBV7-6 and TRBJ2-1; D possibly corresponds to TRBD2 (5 bases). Trimming stripped 9 bases from V and 7 bases from J, with 22 bases between. Germline CDR1 reads SGHVS; CDR2 reads FNYEAQ. The length of the CDR3 is 15 residues.

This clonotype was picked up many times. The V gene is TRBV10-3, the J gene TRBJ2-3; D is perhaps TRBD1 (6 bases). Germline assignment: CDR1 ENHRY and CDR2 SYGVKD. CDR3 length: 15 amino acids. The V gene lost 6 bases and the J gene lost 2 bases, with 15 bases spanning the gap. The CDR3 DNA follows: TGTGCCATCAGAGTACAGGGAAGTATCACAGATACGCAGTATTTT. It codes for CAIRVQGSITDTQYF.

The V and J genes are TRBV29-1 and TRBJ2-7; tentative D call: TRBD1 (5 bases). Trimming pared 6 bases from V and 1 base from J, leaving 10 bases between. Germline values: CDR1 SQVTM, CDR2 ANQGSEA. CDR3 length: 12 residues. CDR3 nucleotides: TGCAGCGTGCGGACAAGGTCCTACGAGCAGTACTTC. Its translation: CSVRTRSYEQYF.

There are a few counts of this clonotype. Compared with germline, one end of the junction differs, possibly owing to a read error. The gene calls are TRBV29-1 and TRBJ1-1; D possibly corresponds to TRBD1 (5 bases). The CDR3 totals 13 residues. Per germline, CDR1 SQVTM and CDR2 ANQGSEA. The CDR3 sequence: CSVEGQMNTEAFF. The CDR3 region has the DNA TGTAGCGTTGAAGGACAAATGAACACTGAAGCTTTCTTT.

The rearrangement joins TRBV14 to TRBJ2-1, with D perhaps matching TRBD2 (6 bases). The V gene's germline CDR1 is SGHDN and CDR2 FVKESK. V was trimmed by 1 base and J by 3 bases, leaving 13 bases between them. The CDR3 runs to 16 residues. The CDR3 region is CASSQGYGGNYNEQFF. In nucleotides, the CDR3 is TGTGCCAGCAGCCAAGGGTATGGGGGGAACTACAATGAGCAGTTCTTC.

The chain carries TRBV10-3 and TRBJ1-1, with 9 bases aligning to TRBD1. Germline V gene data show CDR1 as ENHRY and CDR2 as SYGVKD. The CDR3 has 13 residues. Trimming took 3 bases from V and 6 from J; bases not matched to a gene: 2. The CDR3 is CAISDGQGPEAFF. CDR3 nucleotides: TGTGCCATCAGTGACGGACAGGGGCCTGAAGCTTTCTTT.

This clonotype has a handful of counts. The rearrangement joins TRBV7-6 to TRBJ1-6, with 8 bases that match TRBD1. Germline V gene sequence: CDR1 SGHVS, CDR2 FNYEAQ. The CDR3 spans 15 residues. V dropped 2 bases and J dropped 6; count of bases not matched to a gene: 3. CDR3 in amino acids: CASSLQGAGNSPLHF. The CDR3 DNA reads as TGTGCCAGCAGCTTACAGGGGGCCGGTAATTCACCCCTCCACTTT.

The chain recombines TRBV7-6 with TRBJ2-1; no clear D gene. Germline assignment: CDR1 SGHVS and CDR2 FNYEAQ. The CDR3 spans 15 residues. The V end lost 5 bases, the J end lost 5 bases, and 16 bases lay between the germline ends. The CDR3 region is CASSPTRANHNEQFF. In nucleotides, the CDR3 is TGTGCCAGCAGCCCGACCCGGGCTAACCACAATGAGCAGTTCTTC. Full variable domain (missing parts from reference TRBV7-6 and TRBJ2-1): GAGVSQSPRYKVTKRGQDVALRCDPISGHVSLYWYRQALGQGPEFLTYFNYEAQQDKSGLPNDRFSAERPEGSISTLTIQRTEQRDSAMYRCASSPTRANHNEQFFGPGTRLTVL.

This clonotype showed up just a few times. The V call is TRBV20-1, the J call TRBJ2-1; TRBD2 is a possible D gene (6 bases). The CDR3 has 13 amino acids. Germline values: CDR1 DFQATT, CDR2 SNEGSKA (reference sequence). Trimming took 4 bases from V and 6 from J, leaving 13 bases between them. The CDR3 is CSAKTSFSNEQFF. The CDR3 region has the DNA TGCAGTGCTAAGACTAGTTTCAGCAATGAGCAGTTCTTC.

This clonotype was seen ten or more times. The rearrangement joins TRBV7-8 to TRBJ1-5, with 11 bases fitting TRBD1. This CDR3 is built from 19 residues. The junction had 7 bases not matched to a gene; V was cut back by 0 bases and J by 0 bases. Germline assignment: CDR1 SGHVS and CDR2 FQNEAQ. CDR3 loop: CASSLAPGQGVGSNQPQHF. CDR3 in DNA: TGTGCCAGCAGCTTAGCGCCGGGACAGGGGGTCGGTAGCAATCAGCCCCAGCATTTT.